Listed below are T cell receptor beta chains from one sample, sequenced in a study of OX40 agonist ivuxolimab in advanced cancers. TCRdb keeps only in-frame clones here, not all; method: immunoSEQ multiplex PCR. The sample has about 93,000 clones; 94% are singletons. Sequenced here: CD4+ or CD8+ T cells sorted from blood, sampled in a trial of the OX40 agonist ivuxolimab. The receptor set was obtained from an adult with an advanced solid tumor such as melanoma, head and neck, liver or kidney cancer. Each CDR3 is given with its conserved first and last residue. D genes are given only for firm matches. Some rows have no size entry. The others give once, few or many, or a class for an expanded clone.

clone_size | d_call | j_call | v_call | cdr3_aa | cdr3_nt
- | - | TRBJ2-3 | TRBV7-2 | CASSPDRSTDTQYF | TGTGCCAGCAGCCCGGACAGAAGCACAGATACGCAGTATTTT
once | TRBD2 | TRBJ2-1 | TRBV13 | CASSRPSGGLYEQFF | TGTGCCAGCAGCCGCCCTAGCGGGGGGTTGTATGAGCAGTTCTTC
- | - | TRBJ2-4 | TRBV5-8 | CASSLRGGLQGKNIQYF | TGTGCCAGCAGCTTGAGGGGGGGTCTACAGGGGAAAAACATTCAGTACTTC
- | - | TRBJ1-2 | TRBV5-1 | CASSQATALGYTF | TGCGCCAGCAGTCAGGCGACAGCTCTCGGCTACACCTTC
- | - | TRBJ2-7 | TRBV27 | CASSPRPWDEQYF | TGTGCCAGCAGTCCGAGACCTTGGGACGAGCAGTACTTC
- | - | TRBJ2-1 | TRBV7-9 | CASSLAPGANEQFF | TGTGCCAGCAGCTTAGCCCCGGGAGCTAATGAGCAGTTCTTC
once | TRBD1 | TRBJ2-3 | TRBV6-5 | CASSRTGGPADTQYF | TGTGCCAGCAGCCGGACAGGGGGACCCGCAGATACGCAGTATTTT
- | - | TRBJ1-3 | TRBV6-1 | CASTRISGNTIYF | TGTGCCAGCACTCGTATCTCTGGAAACACCATATATTTT
few | - | TRBJ1-6 | TRBV27 | CASSLKGGRWDSPLHF | TGTGCCAGCAGTTTAAAAGGTGGCAGATGGGATTCACCCCTCCACTTT
- | TRBD2 | TRBJ2-7 | TRBV5-4 | CASSLSSGGPSYEQYF | TGTGCCAGCAGCTTGTCTAGCGGAGGCCCCTCCTACGAGCAGTACTTC
few | - | TRBJ1-1 | TRBV6-5 | CASSYLGGTEAFF | TGTGCCAGCAGTTACTTGGGTGGTACTGAAGCTTTCTTT
- | - | TRBJ2-2 | TRBV7-3 | CASSSGLHTGELFF | TGTGCCAGCAGCTCAGGACTACACACCGGGGAGCTGTTTTTT
- | TRBD2 | TRBJ2-1 | TRBV5-4 | CASSFGTSDDEQFF | TGTGCCAGCAGCTTCGGGACTAGCGACGATGAGCAGTTCTTC
- | - | TRBJ1-1 | TRBV15 | CATKGRGVYTEAFF | TGTGCCACCAAGGGTCGAGGGGTCTACACTGAAGCTTTCTTT
- | - | TRBJ2-1 | TRBV27 | CASNPRGVGNEQFF | TGTGCCAGCAACCCGCGGGGAGTGGGGAATGAGCAGTTCTTC
- | TRBD2 | TRBJ2-3 | TRBV27 | CASRGGPITDTQYF | TGTGCCAGCCGGGGGGGGCCGATCACAGATACGCAGTATTTT
- | - | TRBJ1-2 | TRBV13 | CASSSLNKGPASYTF | TGTGCCAGCAGCTCCTTGAACAAAGGGCCGGCTAGCTACACCTTC
once | - | TRBJ2-3 | TRBV25-1 | CASGTTDTQYF | TGTGCCAGCGGGACCACAGATACGCAGTATTTT
- | - | TRBJ1-2 | TRBV19 | CASSMVKGNGYTF | TGTGCCAGTAGTATGGTAAAGGGGAATGGCTACACCTTC
- | - | TRBJ2-1 | TRBV10-1 | CASSVRGREQFF | TGCGCCAGCAGTGTACGGGGTAGGGAGCAGTTCTTC
- | - | TRBJ1-4 | TRBV6-5 | CASSYAQGSDEKLFF | TGTGCCAGCAGTTACGCGCAGGGTAGTGATGAAAAACTGTTTTTT
- | TRBD1 | TRBJ1-4 | TRBV9 | CASSVEGGGTTNEKLFF | TGTGCCAGCAGCGTCGAGGGAGGGGGCACGACTAATGAAAAACTGTTTTTT
few | - | TRBJ1-2 | TRBV29-1 | CSALVVHGYTF | TGCAGCGCTTTAGTCGTTCATGGCTACACCTTC
- | TRBD1 | TRBJ1-5 | TRBV2 | CASRGTGSHQPQHF | TGTGCCAGCAGAGGGACAGGGAGTCATCAGCCCCAGCATTTT
- | - | TRBJ2-3 | TRBV25-1 | CASSQNRDRADTQYF | TGTGCCAGCAGTCAGAACCGCGACAGAGCAGATACGCAGTATTTT
- | TRBD2 | TRBJ2-1 | TRBV4-1 | CASSQDPGGSYNEQFF | TGCGCCAGCAGCCAAGATCCGGGGGGCTCCTACAATGAGCAGTTCTTC
- | TRBD2 | TRBJ2-1 | TRBV27 | CASSQGPSGTNEQFF | TGTGCCAGCAGCCAAGGGCCTAGCGGGACCAATGAGCAGTTCTTC
- | - | TRBJ2-5 | TRBV10-3 | CAISEATEQETQYF | TGTGCCATCAGTGAGGCGACGGAGCAAGAGACCCAGTACTTC
once | - | TRBJ1-1 | TRBV6-5 | CASSYSDRGTEAFF | TGTGCCAGCAGTTACTCGGACCGGGGAACTGAAGCTTTCTTT
- | - | TRBJ2-1 | TRBV27 | CASSPSMSSYNEQFF | TGTGCCAGCAGTCCCTCCATGAGCTCCTACAATGAGCAGTTCTTC
once | - | TRBJ1-2 | TRBV7-2 | CASSLLKPPSTF | TGTGCCAGCAGCCTCCTCAAGCCCCCCTCCACCTTC
- | TRBD1 | TRBJ2-5 | TRBV9 | CASSGAPGQVQETQYF | TGTGCCAGCAGCGGAGCCCCCGGACAGGTCCAAGAGACCCAGTACTTC
- | - | TRBJ2-7 | TRBV7-2 | CASSPPELGYEQYF | TGTGCCAGCAGCCCGCCGGAGTTAGGTTACGAGCAGTACTTC
- | - | TRBJ1-2 | TRBV6-1 | CASSEASGYGYTF | TGTGCCAGCAGTGAAGCGTCCGGCTATGGCTACACCTTC
- | - | TRBJ2-7 | TRBV27 | CASSLSLTGEQYF | TGTGCCAGCAGTTTATCCCTCACAGGGGAGCAGTACTTC